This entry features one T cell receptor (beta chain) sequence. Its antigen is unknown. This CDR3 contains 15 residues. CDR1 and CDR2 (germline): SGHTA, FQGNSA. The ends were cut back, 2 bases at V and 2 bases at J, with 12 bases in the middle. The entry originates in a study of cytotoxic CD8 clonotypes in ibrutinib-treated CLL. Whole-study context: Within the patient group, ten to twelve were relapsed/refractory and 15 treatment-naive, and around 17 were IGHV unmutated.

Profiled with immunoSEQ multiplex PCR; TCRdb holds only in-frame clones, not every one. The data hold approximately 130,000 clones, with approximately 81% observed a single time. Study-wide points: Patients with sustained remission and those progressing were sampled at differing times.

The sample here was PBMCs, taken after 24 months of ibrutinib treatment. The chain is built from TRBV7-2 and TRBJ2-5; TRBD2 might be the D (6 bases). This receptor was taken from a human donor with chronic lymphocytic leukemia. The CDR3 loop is CASSLNGGIQETQYF. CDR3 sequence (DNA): TGTGCCAGCAGCTTAAATGGGGGGATACAAGAGACCCAGTACTTC.